This T cell receptor beta chain was recovered during a study of blood T cell repertoires in COVID-19. Study-level information: Samples representing acute and convalescent COVID-19 were sourced from the United States, Italy and Spain. Nucleic acid was either cDNA or gDNA, and it came from T cells, B-cell-depleted T cells, or PBMCs.

Original analysis: From reference gene primer amplification, estimates of nucleated cell counts were derived. The assay was immunoSEQ multiplex PCR, and TCRdb's table has in-frame clones only and misses some. The V and J calls and the clone size are those of that table, but D and trimming were determined from the DNA. The repertoire holds 54,000 or so clones, around 90% seen once, with 7.8% in the top ten. The V and J ends lost 4 bases and 3 bases, in that order; junction bases with no gene match: 8. The CDR3 consists of 16 residues. Per germline, CDR1 SGHNT and CDR2 YYREEE (reference sequence). The source is a man aged 50 to 60 with active COVID-19. This chain uses TRBV5-4 with TRBJ1-4; 8 bases map to TRBD1. Specimen: peripheral blood. DNA for the CDR3: TGTGCCAGCAGCCGGGGGACAGGTCGGGCTAATGAAAAACTGTTTTTT. It is translated as CASSRGTGRANEKLFF.